The clone carrying this T cell receptor (beta chain) was detected ten times or more. Its antigen is as yet unknown. The record originates from a study of T cell repertoires in cytomegalovirus infection. Study at large: In public TCR beta signatures, there were indications of both CMV infection and matching HLA type. General study findings and limits: Summed public TCR beta family frequency identified CMV carriers bearing the relevant HLA.

Trimming shortened V by 0 bases and J by 5 bases, and 5 bases separated the two germline ends. From germline, CDR1 is LGHDT and CDR2 YNNKEL (reference sequence). The length of the CDR3 is 12 residues. TCRdb re-derived calls from the reads in MiXCR, one entry per CDR3 protein. The sample lists roughly 230,000 distinct CDR3 sequences, 20% to 25% occurring once. This receptor was obtained from a human donor in good health (CMV status not recorded). Some clones in this sample may be carry-over from other donors' samples. This chain connects TRBV3-1 to TRBJ2-7, with D hard to call. Sequencing was carried out using CD8+ T cells from PBMCs. The CDR3 protein is CASSQDLHEQYF. DNA of the CDR3: TGTGCCAGCAGCCAAGATCTCCACGAGCAGTACTTC.